These T cell receptor beta chains were read from a single sample in a study of blood T cells in healthy people across ages. TCRdb recomputed calls from the 5' RACE reads with MiXCR, one row per CDR3 protein. The table includes 2 million or so distinct CDR3 sequences, roughly 52% detected once. Input material: blood. The receptors originated from a woman in her thirties or forties in good health. The CDR3 runs from the conserved cysteine through the conserved F or W. The D gene is left open where the match is weak.

-	TRBV9	TRBJ2-3	CASSPQGGGRDTQYF
TRBD2	TRBV4-2	TRBJ2-7	CASSLWTSGGEQYF
-	TRBV20-1	TRBJ1-6	CSARDQRTGLPSSPLHF
-	TRBV29-1	TRBJ2-7	CSVELGNEQYF
-	TRBV4-3	TRBJ2-7	CASSRESYNEQYF
TRBD1	TRBV28	TRBJ2-1	CASSSLTGNENNEQFF
-	TRBV12-5	TRBJ2-3	CASGLALGGDADTQYF
-	TRBV24-1	TRBJ2-6	CAIQGPSGANVLTF
-	TRBV5-1	TRBJ2-1	CASSLNGDNERFF
-	TRBV3-1	TRBJ2-1	CASSQPSAGHNEQFF
TRBD2	TRBV6-1	TRBJ2-6	CASSSASGGSGANVLTF
TRBD1	TRBV20-1	TRBJ2-5	CSARDFGQGETQYF
-	TRBV10-3	TRBJ2-7	CATTGKRIEGQPSSYEQYF
TRBD1	TRBV3-1	TRBJ2-3	CASSHGQGRDTQYF
TRBD1	TRBV2	TRBJ1-6	CACRRDRNSPLHF
TRBD1	TRBV5-1	TRBJ2-6	CASSLGFGTGTVGANVLTF
TRBD2	TRBV6-5	TRBJ2-7	CASRASGGGYEQYF
TRBD1	TRBV10-3	TRBJ1-2	CAISGQDYGYTF